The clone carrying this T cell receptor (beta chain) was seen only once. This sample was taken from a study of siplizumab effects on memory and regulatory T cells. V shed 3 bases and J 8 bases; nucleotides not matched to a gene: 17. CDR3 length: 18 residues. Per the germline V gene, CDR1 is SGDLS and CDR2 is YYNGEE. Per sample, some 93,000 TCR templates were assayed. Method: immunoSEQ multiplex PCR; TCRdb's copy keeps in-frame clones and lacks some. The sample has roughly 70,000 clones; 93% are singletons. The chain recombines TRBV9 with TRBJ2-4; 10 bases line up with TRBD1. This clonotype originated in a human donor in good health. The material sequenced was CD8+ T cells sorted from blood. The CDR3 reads CASSAGRTTGGFMDIQYF. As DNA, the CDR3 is TGTGCCAGCAGCGCCGGGAGGACGACAGGGGGCTTCATGGACATTCAGTACTTC.